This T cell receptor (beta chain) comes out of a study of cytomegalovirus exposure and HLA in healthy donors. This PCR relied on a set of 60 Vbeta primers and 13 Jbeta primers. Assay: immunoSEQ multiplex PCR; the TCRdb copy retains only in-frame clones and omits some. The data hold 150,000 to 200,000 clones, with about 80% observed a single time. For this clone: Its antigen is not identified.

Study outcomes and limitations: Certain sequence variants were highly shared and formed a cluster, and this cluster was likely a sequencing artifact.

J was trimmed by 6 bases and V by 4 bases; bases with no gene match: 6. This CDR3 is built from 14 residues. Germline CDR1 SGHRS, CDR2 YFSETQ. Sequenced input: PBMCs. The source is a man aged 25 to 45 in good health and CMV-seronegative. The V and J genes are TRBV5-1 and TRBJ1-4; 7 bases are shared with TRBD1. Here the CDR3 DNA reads TGCGCCAGCAGCCCAGGGGGTGAAGATGAAAAACTGTTTTTT. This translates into CASSPGGEDEKLFF.